This is a list of T cell receptor beta chains from one sample in a study of PD-L1 blockade in urothelial cancer. Data came from immunoSEQ multiplex PCR; TCRdb stores just in-frame clones and leaves some out. The table lists fewer than 95,000 clones, over 80% of them singletons. This sample comprised PBMCs, obtained around atezolizumab (anti-PD-L1) treatment. These receptors came from a man in his 60s with urothelial cancer. The CDR3 runs from the conserved cysteine through the conserved F or W. Fields, in order: D gene, J gene, clone size, V gene, CDR3 protein, CDR3 DNA. A D gene is named only where the DNA matches it firmly. Clone size is given for some rows only: seen once, a few or many times, or a class if the clone is expanded.

d_gene: TRBD2
j_gene: TRBJ2-3
abundance: once
v_gene: TRBV7-3
CDR3aa: CASSLTPSGGKRDTQYF
CDR3nt: TGTGCCAGCAGCTTAACTCCCAGCGGGGGGAAAAGAGATACGCAGTATTTT

d_gene: .
j_gene: TRBJ1-2
abundance: .
v_gene: TRBV19
CDR3aa: CASSIAGRINYGYTF
CDR3nt: TGTGCCAGTAGTATCGCGGGACGGATAAACTATGGCTACACCTTC

d_gene: .
j_gene: TRBJ1-5
abundance: once
v_gene: TRBV10-3
CDR3aa: CAIGSSNQPQHF
CDR3nt: TGTGCCATCGGCAGTAGCAATCAGCCCCAGCATTTT

d_gene: TRBD1
j_gene: TRBJ1-1
abundance: once
v_gene: TRBV10-3
CDR3aa: CAIGTGNTEAFF
CDR3nt: TGTGCCATCGGGACAGGGAACACTGAAGCTTTCTTT

d_gene: TRBD2
j_gene: TRBJ2-1
abundance: .
v_gene: TRBV6-1
CDR3aa: CASSELTSGRRIYNEQFF
CDR3nt: TGTGCCAGCAGTGAGCTGACTAGCGGGAGACGGATCTACAATGAGCAGTTCTTC

d_gene: .
j_gene: TRBJ1-4
abundance: .
v_gene: TRBV11-2
CDR3aa: CASSAHPRFMGNEKLFF
CDR3nt: TGTGCCAGCAGCGCACATCCCAGGTTCATGGGTAATGAAAAACTGTTTTTT

d_gene: TRBD1
j_gene: TRBJ2-5
abundance: .
v_gene: TRBV7-8
CDR3aa: CASSLYGTGQETQYF
CDR3nt: TGTGCCAGCAGCTTATATGGGACAGGACAAGAGACCCAGTACTTC

d_gene: .
j_gene: TRBJ1-2
abundance: .
v_gene: TRBV18
CDR3aa: CASSPPEGGAGYGYTF
CDR3nt: TGTGCCAGCTCACCCCCCGAGGGGGGGGCGGGGTATGGCTACACCTTC

d_gene: .
j_gene: TRBJ1-4
abundance: .
v_gene: TRBV28
CDR3aa: CASSLAGAPEKLFF
CDR3nt: TGTGCCAGCAGTTTAGCGGGGGCACCAGAAAAACTGTTTTTT

d_gene: .
j_gene: TRBJ2-1
abundance: .
v_gene: TRBV6-5
CDR3aa: CASRRLLQIYNEQFF
CDR3nt: TGTGCCAGCAGGCGACTACTCCAGATCTACAATGAGCAGTTCTTC

d_gene: TRBD1
j_gene: TRBJ1-4
abundance: .
v_gene: TRBV2
CDR3aa: CASNGGQAGKLFF
CDR3nt: TGTGCCAGCAATGGGGGACAGGCGGGAAAACTGTTTTTT